The 3 T cell receptor beta chains below all came from one sample that was sequenced in a study of blood T cell repertoires in COVID-19. Method: immunoSEQ multiplex PCR; TCRdb's copy keeps in-frame clones and lacks some. The sample records approximately 79,000 clones, 80% being singletons. Material: peripheral blood. These receptors were collected from a man in his fifties or sixties with COVID-19, enrolled during active disease.

The chain couples TRBV5-5 to TRBJ2-7; TRBD1 matches at 9 bases. The ends lost 4 bases at V and 2 bases at J; junction bases unmatched: 7. This CDR3 contains 15 residues. Germline CDR1 is SGHKS and CDR2 is YYEKEE (reference sequence). CDR3 loop: CASSAPGQGPYEQYF. The CDR3 DNA reads TGTGCCAGCAGCGCACCCGGACAGGGGCCCTACGAGCAGTACTTC.

Only one count was recorded for this clone. The chain employs TRBV30 and TRBJ2-1; D is perhaps TRBD2 (6 bases). The CDR3 spans 14 residues. The germline gives CDR1 GTSNPN, CDR2 SVGIG (reference sequence). Trimming removed 2 bases at V and 7 bases at J, with 15 bases between. The CDR3 DNA sequence: TGTGCCTGGAGTTTGAACGCGGAGGGAAATGAGCAGTTCTTC. Amino acids: CAWSLNAEGNEQFF. Complete variable domain (other parts from reference TRBV30 and TRBJ2-1): SQTIHQWPATLVQPVGSPLSLECTVEGTSNPNLYWYRQAAGRGLQLLFYSVGIGQISSEVPQNLSASRPQDRQFILSSKKLLLSDSGFYLCAWSLNAEGNEQFFGPGTRLTVL.

The V and J genes are TRBV11-3 and TRBJ2-1; 8 nucleotides match TRBD2. V dropped 5 bases and J dropped 3; count of bases not matched to a gene: 6. This CDR3 has 15 amino acids. In germline, CDR1 is SGHNT, CDR2 YENEEA. The DNA for the CDR3 is TGTGCCAGCAGCACCGGGACTAGTGTCTACAATGAGCAGTTCTTC. It codes for CASSTGTSVYNEQFF.